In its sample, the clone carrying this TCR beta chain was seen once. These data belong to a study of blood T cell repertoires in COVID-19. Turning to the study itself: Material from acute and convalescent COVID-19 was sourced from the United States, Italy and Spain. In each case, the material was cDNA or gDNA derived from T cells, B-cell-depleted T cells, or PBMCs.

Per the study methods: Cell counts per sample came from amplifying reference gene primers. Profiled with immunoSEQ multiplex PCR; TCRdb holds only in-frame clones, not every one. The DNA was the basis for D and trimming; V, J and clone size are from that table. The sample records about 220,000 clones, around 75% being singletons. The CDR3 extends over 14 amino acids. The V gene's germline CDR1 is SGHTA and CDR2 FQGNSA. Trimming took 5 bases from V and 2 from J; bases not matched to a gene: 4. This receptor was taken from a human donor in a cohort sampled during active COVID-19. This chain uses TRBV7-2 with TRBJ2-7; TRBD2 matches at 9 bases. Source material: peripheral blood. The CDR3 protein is CASSGVAGAYEQYF. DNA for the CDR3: TGTGCCAGCAGCGGGGTAGCGGGAGCCTACGAGCAGTACTTC.